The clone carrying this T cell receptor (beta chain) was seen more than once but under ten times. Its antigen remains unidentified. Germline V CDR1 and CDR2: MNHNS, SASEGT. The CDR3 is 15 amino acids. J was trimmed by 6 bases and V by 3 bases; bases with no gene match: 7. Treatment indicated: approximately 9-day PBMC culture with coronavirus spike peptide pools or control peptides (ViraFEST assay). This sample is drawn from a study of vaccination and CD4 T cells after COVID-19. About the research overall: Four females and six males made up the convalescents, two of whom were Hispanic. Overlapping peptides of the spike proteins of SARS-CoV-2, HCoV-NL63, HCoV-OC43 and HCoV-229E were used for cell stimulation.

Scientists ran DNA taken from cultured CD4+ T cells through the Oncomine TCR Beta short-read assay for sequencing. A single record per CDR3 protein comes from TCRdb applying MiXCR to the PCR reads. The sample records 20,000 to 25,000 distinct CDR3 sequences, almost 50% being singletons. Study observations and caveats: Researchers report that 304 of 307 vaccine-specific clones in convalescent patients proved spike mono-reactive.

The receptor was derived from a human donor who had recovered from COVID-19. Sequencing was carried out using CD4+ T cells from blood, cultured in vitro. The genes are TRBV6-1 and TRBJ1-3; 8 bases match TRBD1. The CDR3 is CASSEVQGAVNTIYF. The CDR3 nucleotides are TGTGCCAGCAGTGAGGTTCAGGGGGCCGTAAACACCATATATTTT.